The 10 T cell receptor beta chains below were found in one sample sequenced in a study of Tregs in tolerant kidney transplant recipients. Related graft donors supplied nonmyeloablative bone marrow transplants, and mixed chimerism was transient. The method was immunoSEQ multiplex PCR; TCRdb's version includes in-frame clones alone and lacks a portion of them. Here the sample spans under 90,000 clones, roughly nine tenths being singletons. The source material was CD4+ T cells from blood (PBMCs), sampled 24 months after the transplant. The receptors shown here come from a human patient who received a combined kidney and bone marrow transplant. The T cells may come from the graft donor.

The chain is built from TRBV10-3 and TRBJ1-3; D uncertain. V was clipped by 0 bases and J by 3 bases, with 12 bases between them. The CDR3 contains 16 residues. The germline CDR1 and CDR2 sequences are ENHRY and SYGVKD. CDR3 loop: CAISESGLGSGNTIYF. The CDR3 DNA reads TGTGCCATCAGTGAGTCTGGTCTTGGCAGTGGAAACACCATATATTTT.

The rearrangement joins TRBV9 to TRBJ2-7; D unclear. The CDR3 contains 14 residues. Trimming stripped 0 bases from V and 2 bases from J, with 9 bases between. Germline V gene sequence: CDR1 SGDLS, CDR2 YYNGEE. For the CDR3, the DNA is TGTGCCAGCAGCGTAGGTCCAGATCCCTACGAGCAGTACTTC. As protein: CASSVGPDPYEQYF.

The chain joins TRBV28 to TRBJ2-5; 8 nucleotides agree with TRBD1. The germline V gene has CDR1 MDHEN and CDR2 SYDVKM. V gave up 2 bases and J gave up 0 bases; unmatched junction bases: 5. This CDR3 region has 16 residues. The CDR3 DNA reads TGTGCCAGCAGTTTAATGGGACAGGTGTACCAAGAGACCCAGTACTTC. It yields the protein CASSLMGQVYQETQYF. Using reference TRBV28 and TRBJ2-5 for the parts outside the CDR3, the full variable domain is DVKVTQSSRYLVKRTGEKVFLECVQDMDHENMFWYRQDPGLGLRLIYFSYDVKMKEKGDIPEGYSVSREKKERFSLILESASTNQTSMYLCASSLMGQVYQETQYFGPGTRLLVL.

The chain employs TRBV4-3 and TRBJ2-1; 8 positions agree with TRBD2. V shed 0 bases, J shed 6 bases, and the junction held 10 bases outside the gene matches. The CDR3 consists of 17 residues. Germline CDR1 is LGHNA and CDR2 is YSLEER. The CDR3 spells CASSQDLGTRVANEQFF. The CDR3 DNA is TGCGCCAGCAGCCAAGATCTCGGGACTAGGGTCGCCAATGAGCAGTTCTTC.

CDR3: CASSLVAGGSSYEQYF. In nucleotides, the CDR3 is TGTGCCAGCAGTCTTGTAGCGGGAGGAAGCTCCTACGAGCAGTACTTC. This rearrangement joins TRBV13 to TRBJ2-5; 10 bases align to TRBD2. The J call may be in error: the DNA end matches TRBJ2-7 better. CDR1 and CDR2 (germline): PRHDT, FYEKMQ (reference sequence). The CDR3 sequence is 16 residues long.

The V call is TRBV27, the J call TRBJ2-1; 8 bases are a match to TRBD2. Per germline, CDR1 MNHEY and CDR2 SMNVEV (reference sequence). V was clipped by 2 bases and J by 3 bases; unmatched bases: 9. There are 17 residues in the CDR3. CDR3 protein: CASSLDSGRLGYNEQFF. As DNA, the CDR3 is TGTGCCAGCAGTTTAGACAGCGGGAGACTGGGCTACAATGAGCAGTTCTTC.

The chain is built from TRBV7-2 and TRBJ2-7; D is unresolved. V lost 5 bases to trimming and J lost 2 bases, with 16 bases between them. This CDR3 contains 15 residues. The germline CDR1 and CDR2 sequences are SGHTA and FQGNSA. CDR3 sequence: CASSPEVSYTYEQYF. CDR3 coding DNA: TGTGCCAGCAGCCCAGAGGTTAGTTATACCTACGAGCAGTACTTC. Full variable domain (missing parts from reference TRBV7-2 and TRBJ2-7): GAGVSQSPSNKVTEKGKDVELRCDPISGHTALYWYRQSLGQGLEFLIYFQGNSAPDKSGLPSDRFSAERTGGSVSTLTIQRTQQEDSAVYLCASSPEVSYTYEQYFGPGTRLTVT.

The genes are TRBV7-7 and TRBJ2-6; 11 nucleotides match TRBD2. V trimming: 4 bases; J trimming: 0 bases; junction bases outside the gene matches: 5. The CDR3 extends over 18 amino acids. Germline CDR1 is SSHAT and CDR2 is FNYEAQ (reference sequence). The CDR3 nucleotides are TGTGCCAGCAGCTCCTCTAGCGGGGGGCACTCTGGGGCCAACGTCCTGACTTTC. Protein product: CASSSSSGGHSGANVLTF.

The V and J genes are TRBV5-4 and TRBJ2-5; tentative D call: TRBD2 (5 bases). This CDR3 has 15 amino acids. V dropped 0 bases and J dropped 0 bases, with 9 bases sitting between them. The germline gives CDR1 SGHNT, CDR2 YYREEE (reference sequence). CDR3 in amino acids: CASSLGGKDQETQYF. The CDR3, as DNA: TGTGCCAGCAGCTTGGGAGGGAAGGACCAAGAGACCCAGTACTTC.

The CDR3, as DNA: TGTGCCAGCAGCTTCACAGGAGTTGGGACCCAGTACTTC. Protein product: CASSFTGVGTQYF. This chain links TRBV7-3 with TRBJ2-5; perhaps TRBD1 as D (5 bases). The CDR3 covers 13 residues. Germline V gene sequence: CDR1 SGHTA, CDR2 FQGTGA. V gave up 3 bases and J gave up 7 bases, with 12 bases separating them.